This TCR beta chain was sequenced during a study of T cell responses to AZD1222 COVID-19 vaccine. Study-wide findings and caveats: White British ancestry dominated among donors, who included more females, and clonal diversity was possibly underestimated. Researchers report vaccine-associated CD4 TCRs spanning spike, with dominance at 160-218 and 743-854. Spike-specific TCR breadth and depth rose after two AZD1222 doses.

This CDR3 has 15 residues. V dropped 0 bases and J dropped 5 bases, with 13 bases sitting between them. Germline CDR1 is MNHEY and CDR2 is SVGAGI. Analysis merged second doses at about 4 or about 12 weeks. The table came from immunoSEQ multiplex PCR; TCRdb's copy has only in-frame clones and leaves some out. Of 75,000 to 90,000 clones in the sample, roughly 88% were seen once. As for this clone: Its antigen is unidentified.

The specimen comprised peripheral blood, sampled 28 days after the second AZD1222 dose. This receptor was obtained from an adult who received the AZD1222 COVID-19 vaccine. V and J are TRBV6-5 and TRBJ1-1; D remains ambiguous. The CDR3 is CASSYSKGYGTEAFF. CDR3 nucleotides: TGTGCCAGCAGTTACTCGAAGGGATACGGGACTGAAGCTTTCTTT.